This TCR beta chain was recorded in a study of T cell responses to AZD1222 COVID-19 vaccine. The germline gives CDR1 DFQATT, CDR2 SNEGSKA (reference sequence). V dropped 3 bases and J dropped 2 bases, with 13 bases sitting between them. The CDR3 sequence is 14 residues long. Produced via immunoSEQ multiplex PCR; TCRdb's table is partial and in-frame only. The sample yields about 110,000 clones, about 92% seen once. Turning to this clone: Its antigen is undetermined.

Study-wide points: Mapped onto spike, vaccine-associated CD4 TCRs spanned it and were dominant at 160-218 and 743-854.

This TCR came from an adult in good health. This chain links TRBV20-1 with TRBJ1-2; D uncertain. The sample consisted of peripheral blood, taken on day 0 of AZD1222 vaccination. CDR3 region: CSASRQAENYGYTF. In DNA form, the CDR3 reads TGCAGTGCTAGTCGTCAGGCTGAAAACTATGGCTACACCTTC.